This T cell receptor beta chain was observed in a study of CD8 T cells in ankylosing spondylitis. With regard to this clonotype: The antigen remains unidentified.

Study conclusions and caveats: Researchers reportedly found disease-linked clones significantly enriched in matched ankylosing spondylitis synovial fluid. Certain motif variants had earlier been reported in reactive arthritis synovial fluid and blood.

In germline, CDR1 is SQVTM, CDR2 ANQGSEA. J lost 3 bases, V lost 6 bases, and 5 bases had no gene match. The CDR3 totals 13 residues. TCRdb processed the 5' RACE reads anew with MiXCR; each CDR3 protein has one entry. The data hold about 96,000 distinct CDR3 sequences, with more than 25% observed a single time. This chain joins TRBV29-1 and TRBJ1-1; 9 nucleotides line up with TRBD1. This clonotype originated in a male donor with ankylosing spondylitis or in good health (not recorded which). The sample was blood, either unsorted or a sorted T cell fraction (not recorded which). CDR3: CSVTGQGDTEAFF. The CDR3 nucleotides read TGCAGCGTGACGGGACAGGGTGACACTGAAGCTTTCTTT.